Listed below are T cell receptor beta chains from one sample, sequenced in a study of cytomegalovirus exposure and HLA in healthy donors. This table comes from immunoSEQ multiplex PCR, and its TCRdb copy is limited to in-frame clones, with some not included. In the table there are about 280,000 clones, roughly 90% of which are singletons. Sequences were obtained from PBMCs. These receptors came from a woman aged 18-35 years in good health and CMV-seronegative. CDR3s include the opening cysteine and the closing phenylalanine or tryptophan. Clone size is given for some rows only: seen once, a few or many times, or a class if the clone is expanded.

abundance	v_gene	len	j_gene	CDR3aa
-	TRBV5-5	14	TRBJ2-7	CASSPTSGNYEQYF
-	TRBV28	15	TRBJ2-2	CASSWDNLNTGELFF
-	TRBV25-1	13	TRBJ2-7	CASSAPGGPEQYF
-	TRBV6-1	13	TRBJ2-7	CASASGQSYEQYF
-	TRBV4-3	14	TRBJ2-7	CAPPRASGSVEQYF
-	TRBV2	15	TRBJ2-5	CASSEGLAGGETQYF
once	TRBV6-4	15	TRBJ2-3	CASSATSGSKDTQYF
-	TRBV25-1	14	TRBJ2-1	CATQTSGRSNEQFF
-	TRBV25-1	14	TRBJ2-3	CASSEEGGTDTQYF
-	TRBV6-1	15	TRBJ2-3	CASTAREAGADTQYF
-	TRBV7-9	13	TRBJ2-7	CASSFGRTYEQYF
-	TRBV6-5	15	TRBJ2-1	CASTSLAGGPNEQFF
-	TRBV5-1	15	TRBJ1-6	CASCLLGQGGSPLHF
-	TRBV5-1	14	TRBJ1-2	CASSLGQVSGGYTF
-	TRBV4-3	18	TRBJ2-1	CASSQDWGGGLSNNEQFF
-	TRBV28	15	TRBJ2-7	CASSSRTGPTYEQYF
-	TRBV6-5	13	TRBJ1-1	CASIPQGRTEAFF
-	TRBV4-1	15	TRBJ2-3	CASSQDGGRTDTQYF
-	TRBV7-9	12	TRBJ1-2	CASSYDRANYTF
-	TRBV6-5	14	TRBJ1-5	CASSYSGGNQPQHF
-	TRBV28	13	TRBJ2-7	CASSDRAGYEQYF
once	TRBV5-4	16	TRBJ2-3	CASSGLAGGNTDTQYF
-	TRBV7-9	14	TRBJ1-1	CASSFDLRVAEAFF
-	TRBV4-3	13	TRBJ2-7	CASSEGPLYEQYF
-	TRBV27	15	TRBJ1-2	CASRPRQGFNYGYTF
once	TRBV5-6	15	TRBJ2-7	CASSPDSGTDYEQYF
-	TRBV4-1	15	TRBJ2-7	CASSQVGDRRYEQYF
-	TRBV2	16	TRBJ2-6	CASNRGKGSGANVLTF